The clone carrying this T cell receptor (beta chain) came up once. This entry comes from a study of blood T cell repertoires in COVID-19. At the level of the study: From the United States, Italy and Spain came samples of acute and convalescent COVID-19. From T cells, B-cell-depleted T cells, or PBMCs came the material, which was cDNA or gDNA.

The V and J ends lost 6 bases and 0 bases respectively, with 12 bases between them. The CDR3 covers 14 residues. Germline V gives CDR1 MNHNY, CDR2 SVGAGI (reference sequence). Per the original methods: Reference gene primer amplification yielded estimated nucleated cell counts. Sequencing was performed with immunoSEQ multiplex PCR; in TCRdb, only in-frame clones are kept and a portion is missing. The DNA gave D and trimming, while V, J and clone size come from that table. The repertoire holds roughly 240,000 clones, roughly 86% seen once, with under 2% in the top ten. The genes are TRBV6-6 and TRBJ2-7; D perhaps matches TRBD2 (6 bases). The sequence was collected from a woman aged 55-70 years who had recovered from COVID-19. Sequenced: peripheral blood. The CDR3 DNA follows: TGTGCCAGCAGGGCGGGCGGGGCCTCCTACGAGCAGTACTTC. This encodes CASRAGGASYEQYF.